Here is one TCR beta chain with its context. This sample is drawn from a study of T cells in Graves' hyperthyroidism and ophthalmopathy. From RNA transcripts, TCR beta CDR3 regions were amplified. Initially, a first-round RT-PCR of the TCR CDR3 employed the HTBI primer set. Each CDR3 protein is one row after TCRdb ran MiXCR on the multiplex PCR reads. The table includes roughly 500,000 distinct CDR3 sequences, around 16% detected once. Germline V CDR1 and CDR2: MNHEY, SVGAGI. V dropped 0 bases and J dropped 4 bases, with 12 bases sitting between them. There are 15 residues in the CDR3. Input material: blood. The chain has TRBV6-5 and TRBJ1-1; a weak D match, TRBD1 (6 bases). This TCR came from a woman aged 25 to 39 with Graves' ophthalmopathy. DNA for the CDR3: TGTGCCAGCAGTTACTCTACGGAAGGGGGCACTGAAGCTTTCTTT. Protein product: CASSYSTEGGTEAFF.